Each of the 28 T cell receptor beta chains below was sequenced from the same sample in a study of shared clonotypes between healthy human individuals. Libraries were prepared by immunoSEQ multiplex PCR; TCRdb keeps only in-frame clonotypes and omits some of them. This table has roughly 2.5 million clones, over 85% appearing once. The sequenced sample was naive CD4+ T cells sorted from blood. Subset given: CD45RA+ positively selected. These receptors were obtained from a man between 18 and 35 years old in good health.

The gene calls are TRBV4-1 and TRBJ2-5; unclear D gene. The CDR3 is made up of 13 amino acids. Looked up from germline, CDR1 is MGHRA and CDR2 is YSYEKL. V was clipped by 0 bases and J by 5 bases, with 7 bases between them. The CDR3 sequence is CASSQDGIETQYF. For the CDR3, the DNA is TGCGCCAGCAGCCAAGATGGCATTGAGACCCAGTACTTC.

The V gene is TRBV10-3, the J gene TRBJ2-3, with D possibly TRBD2 on 6 matching bases. The CDR3 runs 12 residues. Germline V gives CDR1 ENHRY, CDR2 SYGVKD. V gave up 10 bases and J gave up 4 bases, with 12 bases separating them. The CDR3 protein is CATRLEPDTQYF. CDR3 sequence (DNA): TGTGCCACACGACTAGAGCCAGATACGCAGTATTTT.

The chain links TRBV6-6 to TRBJ2-3, with 9 bases identical to TRBD1. CDR3 length equals 15 residues. V lost 2 bases and J lost 3; bases outside the gene matches: 3. CDR1 MNHNY and CDR2 SVGAGI come from the germline V gene (reference sequence). CDR3 nucleotides: TGTGCCAGCAGTTACGACAGGGGGATTACAGATACGCAGTATTTT. It is translated as CASSYDRGITDTQYF.

The chain combines TRBV7-2 with TRBJ2-1; D may be TRBD1 or TRBD2 (5 bases each). Between the trimmed V and J ends, which lost 3 bases and 11 bases, there was a span of 14 bases. Germline-derived CDR1 and CDR2 are SGHTA and FQGNSA. CDR3 length: 13 residues. The chain's CDR3 is CASSFPGTQKQFF. The CDR3 coding sequence is TGTGCCAGCAGCTTTCCCGGGACCCAAAAGCAGTTCTTC.

V and J are TRBV19 and TRBJ2-2; weak D call: TRBD2 (6 bases). V dropped 4 bases and J dropped 1 base, with 13 bases sitting between them. Germline V lookup: CDR1 LNHDA, CDR2 SQIVND (reference sequence). The CDR3 has 16 residues. CDR3 nucleotides: TGTGCCAGTAGTACCGCTCTCGGGGGGAACACCGGGGAGCTGTTTTTT. Translation: CASSTALGGNTGELFF.

This clone came up a few times. The chain is built from TRBV10-3 and TRBJ2-5; D might be TRBD1 (5 bases). CDR1 and CDR2 (germline): ENHRY, SYGVKD. V was pared by 10 bases and J by 2 bases, with 14 bases between. This CDR3 has 13 residues. The CDR3: CATGAGFQETQYF. CDR3 in DNA: TGTGCCACCGGTGCAGGGTTTCAAGAGACCCAGTACTTC.

The rearrangement joins TRBV28 to TRBJ2-5, with D perhaps TRBD2 (6 bases). The CDR3 has 13 amino acids. The germline V gene has CDR1 MDHEN and CDR2 SYDVKM. V was clipped by 3 bases and J by 5 bases, with 10 bases between them. DNA for the CDR3: TGTGCCAGCAGTTTTGCGGGGACGGAGACCCAGTACTTC. It specifies CASSFAGTETQYF. The full variable domain, in which reference TRBV28 and TRBJ2-5 provide the parts outside the CDR3, is DVKVTQSSRYLVKRTGEKVFLECVQDMDHENMFWYRQDPGLGLRLIYFSYDVKMKEKGDIPEGYSVSREKKERFSLILESASTNQTSMYLCASSFAGTETQYFGPGTRLLVL.

This clone was detected a few times. This chain connects TRBV7-8 to TRBJ1-6, with D hard to call. V was clipped by 7 bases and J by 9 bases, with 13 bases between them. Germline V lookup: CDR1 SGHVS, CDR2 FQNEAQ. The CDR3 is made up of 13 amino acids. CDR3 region: CASKGGLGSPLHF. In nucleotides, the CDR3 is TGTGCCAGCAAGGGAGGGTTAGGTTCACCCCTCCACTTT.

This clone appeared once. The chain employs TRBV5-5 and TRBJ1-2; 9 bases are shared with TRBD1. CDR3 length equals 16 residues. Unmatched junction bases numbered 8, after V lost 1 base and J lost 4 bases. Germline V gene lookup returns CDR1 SGHKS and CDR2 YYEKEE (reference sequence). The DNA for the CDR3 is TGTGCCAGCAGCTTGACAGGGGGCGCCTATTCCTATGGCTACACCTTC. It specifies CASSLTGGAYSYGYTF. Combining the CDR3 with reference TRBV5-5 and TRBJ1-2 gives the whole variable domain DAGVTQSPTHLIKTRGQQVTLRCSPISGHKSVSWYQQVLGQGPQFIFQYYEKEERGRGNFPDRFSARQFPNYSSELNVNALLLGDSALYLCASSLTGGAYSYGYTFGSGTRLTVV.

The chain combines TRBV30 with TRBJ1-5, with 10 bases fitting TRBD1. The germline gives CDR1 GTSNPN, CDR2 SVGIG (reference sequence). This CDR3 region has 15 residues. The J segment lost 3 bases and the V segment lost 6 bases, leaving 8 bases of the junction unmatched. CDR3 loop: CACTDGTGDNQPQHF. Here the CDR3 DNA reads TGTGCCTGCACCGACGGGACAGGGGACAATCAGCCCCAGCATTTT.

The J gene is TRBJ1-5, the V gene TRBV19; D gene uncertain. V was clipped by 7 bases and J by 1 base, with 11 bases between them. The CDR3 spans 14 residues. Germline assignment: CDR1 LNHDA and CDR2 SQIVND (reference sequence). CDR3 bases: TGTGCCAGTAATATGCTAGGAAGCAATCAGCCCCAGCATTTT. This translates into CASNMLGSNQPQHF.

The chain couples TRBV7-2 to TRBJ2-1; D possibly matches TRBD1 or TRBD2 (6 bases each). Germline CDR1 reads SGHTA; CDR2 reads FQGNSA. Deletions cut 5 bases from V and 9 bases from J, with 11 bases between. This CDR3 is built from 12 residues. The CDR3 protein is CASSPSGAEQFF. As DNA, the CDR3 is TGTGCCAGCAGCCCGTCGGGGGCTGAGCAGTTCTTC.

This sequence joins TRBV4-1 and TRBJ2-3, with TRBD2 matching 8 bases. Germline values: CDR1 MGHRA, CDR2 YSYEKL. This CDR3 spans 13 amino acids. The trim removed 2 bases at V and 7 bases at J, leaving 2 bases unmatched. The CDR3 sequence is CASSQTSGYTQYF. CDR3 nucleotides: TGCGCCAGCAGCCAAACTAGCGGATATACGCAGTATTTT.

This clone was picked up one time. The chain recombines TRBV30 with TRBJ2-1, with 8 bases identical to TRBD2. V trimming: 8 bases; J trimming: 8 bases; junction bases outside the gene matches: 14. Per the germline V gene, CDR1 is GTSNPN and CDR2 is SVGIG (reference sequence). The CDR3 runs to 14 residues. For the CDR3, the DNA is TGTGCCAGGACATCCGGGACTAGTCGGGATGAGCAGTTCTTC. Translation gives CARTSGTSRDEQFF.

The V call is TRBV4-1, the J call TRBJ2-6; 9 bases agree with TRBD1. The J segment lost 1 base and the V segment lost 3 bases, leaving 13 bases of the junction unmatched. The CDR3 runs to 20 residues. Germline lookup yields CDR1 MGHRA and CDR2 YSYEKL. The CDR3 DNA follows: TGCGCCAGCAGCCACTGGGGACAGGGTCCTTTTCCATCTGGGGCCAACGTCCTGACTTTC. Residues: CASSHWGQGPFPSGANVLTF.

The CDR3 DNA is TGTGCCAGCAGCTTCGGACAGTCATCCTATGGCTACACCTTC. Translation gives CASSFGQSSYGYTF. The J gene is TRBJ1-2, the V gene TRBV5-5; tentative D call: TRBD1 (6 bases). Trimming cost V 2 bases and J 4 bases, with 12 bases left between them. The CDR3 runs to 14 residues. The germline V gene has CDR1 SGHKS and CDR2 YYEKEE (reference sequence).

This chain links TRBV6-6 with TRBJ2-2; 8 positions agree with TRBD1. The CDR3 is 16 residues long. Germline V lookup: CDR1 MNHNY, CDR2 SVGAGI (reference sequence). Losses at the gene ends were 4 bases for V and 8 bases for J; bases not matched to a gene: 12. CDR3 coding DNA: TGTGCCAGCAGTTGGGGCTTGGGACAGGTTCCTGGGGAGCTGTTTTTT. Encoded protein: CASSWGLGQVPGELFF.

The chain carries TRBV13 and TRBJ1-2; D gene ambiguous. V lost 1 base to trimming and J lost 7 bases, with 7 bases between them. This CDR3 region has 12 residues. Germline CDR1 is PRHDT and CDR2 is FYEKMQ (reference sequence). CDR3 sequence (DNA): TGTGCCAGCAGCTTAGCTCCTCCTGGCTACACCTTC. Protein sequence: CASSLAPPGYTF.

This chain uses TRBV6-1 with TRBJ2-2; D gene unclear. The CDR3 contains 15 residues. Germline V gene data show CDR1 as MNHNS and CDR2 as SASEGT. Trimming removed 3 bases at V and 0 bases at J, with 8 bases between. In nucleotides, the CDR3 is TGTGCCAGCAGTGACACTAACGCGAACACCGGGGAGCTGTTTTTT. Translated: CASSDTNANTGELFF.

With respect to this clone: Other nucleotide sequences from this sample produce the same CDR3. The V and J genes are TRBV28 and TRBJ2-1; D possibly corresponds to TRBD2 (6 bases). Germline CDR1 MDHEN, CDR2 SYDVKM. With 2 bases removed from V and 2 bases from J, the gap between germline ends came to 7 bases. The CDR3 has 14 amino acids. The CDR3 reads CASSLAGPYNEQFF. In DNA, the CDR3 is TGTGCCAGCAGTTTAGCGGGGCCCTACAATGAGCAGTTCTTC.

This sequence joins TRBV30 and TRBJ2-5, with D uncertain. The CDR3 spans 13 residues. Germline CDR1 and CDR2: GTSNPN and SVGIG (reference sequence). With 0 bases removed from V and 3 bases from J, the gap between germline ends came to 8 bases. The CDR3 protein is CAWSVGNEETQYF. The DNA of the CDR3 is TGTGCCTGGAGTGTAGGGAACGAAGAGACCCAGTACTTC.

Details on this clone: Other DNA sequences of this sample code for an identical CDR3. J is TRBJ1-1 and V is TRBV6-1, with TRBD1 matching over 8 bases. Germline V gene sequence: CDR1 MNHNS, CDR2 SASEGT. V was clipped by 6 bases and J by 1 base; unmatched bases: 1. The CDR3 is 13 amino acids. CDR3 amino acids: CASSGQGNTEAFF. CDR3 DNA: TGTGCCAGCAGCGGACAGGGGAACACTGAAGCTTTCTTT.

The gene calls are TRBV6-5 and TRBJ1-5; unclear D gene. Trimming took off 4 bases at V and 3 bases at J, with 10 bases between the two ends. The CDR3 loop spans 14 amino acids. Looked up from germline, CDR1 is MNHEY and CDR2 is SVGAGI. The CDR3 region has the DNA TGTGCCAGCAGTTCAGCCAGCTACAATCAGCCCCAGCATTTT. Its protein product is CASSSASYNQPQHF.

The CDR3 bases are TGCGCCAGCAGCTTCGGACAGTCCCAAGAGACCCAGTACTTC. Protein product: CASSFGQSQETQYF. The chain joins TRBV5-1 to TRBJ2-5; perhaps TRBD1 as D (6 bases). Trimming left V 2 bases short and J 1 base short, with 9 bases between. Germline V gives CDR1 SGHRS, CDR2 YFSETQ. The CDR3 is made up of 14 amino acids.

The chain combines TRBV30 with TRBJ1-3; weak D call: TRBD1 (5 bases). Germline V gene data show CDR1 as GTSNPN and CDR2 as SVGIG (reference sequence). This CDR3 contains 15 residues. V was trimmed by 2 bases and J by 0 bases, leaving 11 bases between them. DNA for the CDR3: TGTGCCTGGAGTCCTGACAGAAACTCTGGAAACACCATATATTTT. Protein: CAWSPDRNSGNTIYF.

The gene calls are TRBV29-1 and TRBJ2-5; either TRBD1 or TRBD2 may fit D (7 bases each). The CDR3 extends over 19 amino acids. Per the germline V gene, CDR1 is SQVTM and CDR2 is ANQGSEA. Trimming left V 1 base short and J 5 bases short, with 29 bases between. CDR3 sequence: CSVEAGGTWTSLRLETQYF. In nucleotides, the CDR3 is TGCAGCGTTGAAGCAGGGGGAACTTGGACTAGTCTCCGCTTGGAGACCCAGTACTTC.

The rearrangement joins TRBV10-3 to TRBJ2-5; D possibly corresponds to TRBD2 (6 bases). Trimming cost V 3 bases and J 5 bases, with 13 bases left between them. The CDR3 has 14 residues. CDR1 and CDR2 from the germline V gene are ENHRY and SYGVKD. The CDR3 coding sequence is TGTGCCATCAGTGAAGGTCGAAGCGGGGAGACCCAGTACTTC. Its protein product is CAISEGRSGETQYF.

This rearrangement joins TRBV7-9 to TRBJ1-6, with a possible D match to TRBD1 (6 bases). V was clipped by 2 bases and J by 7 bases, with 15 bases between them. There are 16 residues in the CDR3. Germline CDR1 reads SEHNR; CDR2 reads FQNEAQ (reference sequence). CDR3 nucleotide sequence: TGTGCCAGCAGCTTAATTACCGGGACAATGAATTCACCCCTCCACTTT. Its protein product is CASSLITGTMNSPLHF. Drawing the rest from reference TRBV7-9 and TRBJ1-6, the complete variable domain is DTGVSQNPRHKITKRGQNVTFRCDPISEHNRLYWYRQTLGQGPEFLTYFQNEAQLEKSRLLSDRFSAERPKGSFSTLEIQRTEQGDSAMYLCASSLITGTMNSPLHFGNGTRLTVT.